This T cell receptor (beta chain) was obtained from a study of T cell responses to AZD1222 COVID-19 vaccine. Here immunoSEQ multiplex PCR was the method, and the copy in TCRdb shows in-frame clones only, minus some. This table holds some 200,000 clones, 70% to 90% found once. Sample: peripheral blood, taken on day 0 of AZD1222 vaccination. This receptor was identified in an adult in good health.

The CDR3 region is CASRVKGTYEQYF. In DNA, the CDR3 is TGTGCCAGCAGGGTCAAGGGGACCTACGAGCAGTACTTC. The J gene is TRBJ2-7, the V gene TRBV3-1 (or the pseudogene TRBV3-2), with a weak D call TRBD1 (5 bases). The CDR3 is made up of 13 amino acids. The V end lost 6 bases, the J end lost 2 bases, and 11 bases lay between the germline ends. Germline V lookup: CDR1 LGHDT, CDR2 YNNKEL (reference sequence).